The clone carrying this TCR beta chain has a count of ten or more. This CDR3 region has 16 residues. V gave up 0 bases and J gave up 0 bases; unmatched junction bases: 2. The germline V gene encodes CDR1 SGHDT and CDR2 YYEEEE. TCRdb redid the calling of the RT-PCR reads with MiXCR, one entry per CDR3 protein. The table has approximately 720,000 distinct CDR3 sequences, around 14% seen once. This TCR came from a female donor in good health, serving as a healthy control. The chain joins TRBV5-6 to TRBJ2-3, with TRBD1 identical over 9 bases. The sample was memory CD4+ T cells from blood. The CDR3 nucleotides read TGTGCCAGCAGCTTGGTTGGGACAGGGAGCACAGATACGCAGTATTTT. As protein: CASSLVGTGSTDTQYF.